This TCR beta chain stems from a study of cytomegalovirus exposure and HLA in healthy donors. Whole-study results and caveats: A list of 164 TCR beta chains associated with cytomegalovirus was given. TCR beta V segments were, for the most part, productive about 87% or about 30% of the time in an earlier analysis.

PCR was performed using 60 Vbeta and 13 Jbeta primers. Measured with immunoSEQ multiplex PCR; TCRdb has only the in-frame clones, and not every one. The sample has a few hundred thousand clones, 80% seen once. This CDR3 has 15 residues. The ends were cut back, 0 bases at V and 7 bases at J, with 15 bases in the middle. The germline V gene encodes CDR1 MNHEY and CDR2 SVGAGI. This clone occurred a few times. What it recognizes is unknown. Although they were nominally healthy when sampled, donors likely had unrecorded immune exposures. Input material: PBMCs. V and J are TRBV6-5 and TRBJ1-2; no firm D call. This sequence originates from a girl aged 2 to 10 in good health and CMV-seronegative. Written as DNA, the CDR3 is TGTGCCAGCAGTTACTCCACGGACGGACTGGGTGGCTACACCTTC. This sequence encodes CASSYSTDGLGGYTF.